The 11 T cell receptor beta chains given below trace back to one sample, sequenced in a study of T cells in Graves' hyperthyroidism and ophthalmopathy. TCR beta CDR3 sequences were amplified from RNA transcripts. First-round RT-PCR targeting the TCR CDR3 was performed with the HTBI primer set. Each CDR3 protein gets one entry after TCRdb re-called the multiplex PCR reads with MiXCR. The profile shows about 600,000 distinct CDR3 sequences, about a sixth of them singletons. Sequencing was performed on blood. These receptors were obtained from a woman aged 40-49 years with Graves' ophthalmopathy.

Note on this clonotype: Just one base apart from a much larger clone, this may be a read error. This chain connects TRBV7-9 to TRBJ2-1, with 13 bases fitting TRBD2. CDR1 is SEHNR, CDR2 FQNEAQ, per germline (reference sequence). The V segment lost 3 bases and the J segment 10 bases; nucleotides outside the gene matches: 21. This CDR3 is built from 20 residues. The CDR3 here is CASSFIPLPGLAGTTYEQFF. CDR3 sequence (DNA): TGTGCCAGCAGCTTCATACCCTTGCCGGGACTAGCGGGGACTACCTACGAGCAGTTCTTC.

There are many counts of this clonotype. The chain uses TRBV20-1 and TRBJ2-5, with 9 nucleotides matching TRBD1. Trimming cost V 5 bases and J 5 bases; bases outside gene matches: 9. Germline-derived CDR1 and CDR2 are DFQATT and SNEGSKA (reference sequence). CDR3 length equals 14 residues. CDR3 in DNA: TGCAGTGCTTGCCCGGACAGGGGTTTGGAGACCCAGTACTTC. It encodes CSACPDRGLETQYF.

This clonotype was seen ten or more times. The chain joins TRBV5-1 to TRBJ2-3; 10 nucleotides align to TRBD2. The junction had 7 bases not matched to a gene; V was cut back by 0 bases and J by 0 bases. Germline CDR1 is SGHRS and CDR2 is YFSETQ. The CDR3 consists of 18 residues. The CDR3 DNA follows: TGCGCCAGCAGCTTGGGACTAGCGGGTACCCCTAGCACAGATACGCAGTATTTT. It encodes CASSLGLAGTPSTDTQYF.

The chain combines TRBV11-2 with TRBJ2-1, with 9 bases fitting TRBD2. The CDR3 totals 17 residues. Germline V gene lookup returns CDR1 SGHAT and CDR2 FQNNGV. With 5 bases clipped from V and 9 bases from J, the junction kept 17 bases outside the gene matches. In DNA form, the CDR3 reads TGTGCCAGCAGCCCCCTGACGGGGCGGGGGGGCCGAGGTGAGCAGTTCTTC. This translates into CASSPLTGRGGRGEQFF.

This clonotype was seen once. This chain connects TRBV6-1 to TRBJ2-3, with D possibly TRBD1 on 6 matching bases. Germline CDR1 and CDR2: MNHNS and SASEGT. Trimming cost V 6 bases and J 0 bases, with 13 bases left between them. The CDR3 sequence is 15 residues long. The CDR3 DNA reads as TGTGCCAGCAGATCTGGACAGCCTAGCACAGATACGCAGTATTTT. This sequence encodes CASRSGQPSTDTQYF.

The V and J genes are TRBV10-3 and TRBJ2-5, with 8 positions matching TRBD1. The CDR3 extends over 13 amino acids. The V and J ends lost 3 bases and 5 bases, in that order; junction bases with no gene match: 2. Germline V gene data show CDR1 as ENHRY and CDR2 as SYGVKD. The CDR3 loop reads CAISDYRGETQYF. CDR3 DNA sequence: TGTGCCATCAGTGACTACAGGGGGGAGACCCAGTACTTC.

This clonotype was counted a single time. The chain recombines TRBV28 with TRBJ2-2, with D unresolved. The length of the CDR3 is 12 residues. Trimming cost V 6 bases and J 8 bases, with 10 bases left between them. Germline assignment: CDR1 MDHEN and CDR2 SYDVKM. The CDR3 spells CASSAPAGELFF. CDR3 DNA sequence: TGTGCCAGCAGCGCTCCGGCGGGGGAGCTGTTTTTT.

The V and J genes are TRBV6-2 or TRBV6-3 and TRBJ2-3; a weak D match, TRBD1 (6 bases). Trimming stripped 6 bases from V and 5 bases from J, with 15 bases between. CDR3 size: 14 residues. Germline loops: CDR1 MNHEY, CDR2 SVGEGT. The CDR3 DNA reads TGTGCCAGCAGACCCCAAGGCAGGGGAGATACGCAGTATTTT. This encodes CASRPQGRGDTQYF.

This clonotype has a handful of counts. The genes are TRBV30 and TRBJ2-2; perhaps TRBD2 as D (5 bases). Germline assignment: CDR1 GTSNPN and CDR2 SVGIG (reference sequence). V lost 5 bases and J lost 1, with 8 bases in between. The CDR3 is 13 residues long. The CDR3 region has the DNA TGTGCCTGGGGACGGGAGAACACCGGGGAGCTGTTTTTT. This sequence encodes CAWGRENTGELFF.

The chain combines TRBV6-1 with TRBJ2-1, with 8 bases matching TRBD1. CDR3 length: 16 residues. Germline V gene sequence: CDR1 MNHNS, CDR2 SASEGT. Losses at the gene ends were 6 bases for V and 4 bases for J; bases not matched to a gene: 11. CDR3 residues: CASSELPGQAYNEQFF. In DNA, the CDR3 is TGTGCCAGCAGCGAACTCCCGGGACAGGCGTACAATGAGCAGTTCTTC.

This clonotype was seen repeatedly, ten times or more. The chain joins TRBV2 to TRBJ1-3, with 7 bases identical to TRBD1. The germline V gene encodes CDR1 SNHLY and CDR2 FYNNEI. J was trimmed by 6 bases and V by 7 bases; bases with no gene match: 9. This CDR3 region has 14 residues. In nucleotides, the CDR3 is TGTGCCAGCAACCAGGGGGTCCGGGAAAACACCATATATTTT. Its protein product is CASNQGVRENTIYF.